This T cell receptor beta chain derives from a study of blood T cell repertoires in COVID-19 (dated by TCRdb to about 2020). Broadly, across the study: Samples from collaborators originated in the United States, Italy and Spain and spanned both the acute and convalescent phases of COVID-19. The repertoires were released in a freely available public database meant as a resource for research on the immune response to SARS-CoV-2. The material from the prospective study consisted of cDNA or gDNA derived from T cells, B-cell-depleted T cells, or PBMCs. Where available, HLA class I and class II types were taken from metadata supplied by the sample provider and were not determined by assay-based typing. Samples were obtained from the ongoing ImmuneRACE study (first 160 participants) and from over 1,000 subjects provided by 6 global collaborators. The sample metadata nearly always contained a de-identified subject ID, COVID-19 status, age in years and sex. Subjects who had been exposed to COVID-19, were actively infected with it, or had recovered from it provided the deeply sampled blood TCRbeta repertoires that made up the dataset. General conclusions and limits of the study: The amount of clinical and demographic metadata varied by source and participant and was provided uncurated.

Concerning this clone itself: The antigen it binds to is not known. No clone much larger than this one lies a single base away; base qualities are absent.

Participants in the prospective study were enrolled through a virtual design, were aged roughly 18 to 90 years, and lived in about two dozen United States geographic areas. In the prospective study, participants were assigned to cohorts based on the clinical history participants reported in a screening survey and a study questionnaire. Recovered participants in ImmuneRACE Cohort 3 were defined by two consecutive negative NP/OP PCR tests, clearance by a healthcare professional, or resolution of symptoms. In the prospective study, mobile phlebotomists collected whole blood, serum and a nasopharyngeal or oropharyngeal swab from each participant. Additional blood draws and questionnaires over an approximately 2-month period could optionally be provided by prospective study participants. Prospective study blood samples were shipped either frozen or at room temperature before DNA extraction. The immunoSEQ Assay, a bias-controlled multiplex PCR, was used to amplify TCRbeta CDR3 regions from genomic DNA. On the study's bioinformatics: Within the assay, amplification of reference gene primers was used to estimate how many nucleated cells each sample contained. To quantify the absolute abundance of each unique TCRbeta CDR3 rearrangement, sequence reads were collapsed and filtered. For each sample, productive Simpson clonality was calculated as the square root of Simpson's diversity index across productive rearrangements. TCRdb carries this immuneACCESS record with in-frame sequences only. Its versions omit some clonotypes, under half of them owing to an unresolved V gene in the studies checked, with the rest unexplained. The DNA was the basis for D and trimming; V, J and clone size are from that table. Here the sample has 350,000 to 550,000 clones; approximately 92% occur a single time. The ten largest make up 0.9% to 1.2% of the sample.

Sequencing was carried out using PBMCs or T cells enriched from blood (not recorded which). The sequence was collected from a man aged 25-45 years who had recovered from COVID-19.

CDR3 protein: CASSGGQLNEQFF. The DNA sequence reads TGTGCCAGCAGTGGGGGCCAGCTGAATGAGCAGTTCTTC. The chain joins TRBV2 to TRBJ2-1; the D gene is possibly TRBD1, with 5 bases matching. The CDR3 runs 13 amino acids, cysteine and phenylalanine included. Just CDR3 DNA is preserved here, 39 bases in frame from base 1. Relative to germline, V is 4 bases shorter and J is 7 bases shorter, with 11 bases between their ends. The germline V gene specifies SNHLY as CDR1 and FYNNEI as CDR2.